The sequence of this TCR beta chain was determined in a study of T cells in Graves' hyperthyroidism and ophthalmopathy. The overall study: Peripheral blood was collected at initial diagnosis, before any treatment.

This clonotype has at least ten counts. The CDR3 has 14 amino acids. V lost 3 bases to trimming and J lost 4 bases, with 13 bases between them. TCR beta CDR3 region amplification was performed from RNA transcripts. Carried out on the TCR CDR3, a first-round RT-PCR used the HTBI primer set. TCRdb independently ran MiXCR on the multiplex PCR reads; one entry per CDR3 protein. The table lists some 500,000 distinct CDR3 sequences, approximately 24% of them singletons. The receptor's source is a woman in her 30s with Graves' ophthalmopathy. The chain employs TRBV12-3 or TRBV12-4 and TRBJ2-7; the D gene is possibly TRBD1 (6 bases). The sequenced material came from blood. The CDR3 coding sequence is TGTGCCAGCAGTTTCAGGGGAATCAATTACGAGCAGTACTTC. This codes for CASSFRGINYEQYF.